This T cell receptor (beta chain) was sequenced in a study of cytomegalovirus exposure and HLA in healthy donors. Study context: As an earlier analysis found, some 180 million T cells yielded 95 million to 130 million unique TCR beta sequences. General observations from the study: In vitro checks showed that three CMV-associated chains really do target CMV antigens. Later analysis reportedly placed an Asian-associated ancestry cluster below the roughly 600-donor mean in N-insertions.

Of note for this clone: Its antigen is unknown.

Germline V lookup: CDR1 KGHSH, CDR2 LQKENI. The CDR3 loop spans 13 amino acids. The V and J ends lost 2 bases and 6 bases respectively, with 10 bases between them. 13 Jbeta primers and 60 Vbeta primers were used for the PCR. Per the original methods: In a later analysis, some 11 million of 75 million to 90 million unique beta chains occurred in at least two donors. Clones were read by immunoSEQ multiplex PCR, and TCRdb kept only the in-frame ones, dropping some. V and J calls and clone size are those listed in that table; D and trimming were worked out from the DNA. The repertoire holds about 120,000 clones, with roughly 82% as singletons.

Sequencing was performed on PBMCs. This receptor was obtained from a woman between 18 and 30 years old in good health and CMV-seronegative. The J gene is TRBJ1-1, the V gene TRBV18; no reliable D call. The CDR3 bases are TGTGCCAGCTCACCAGGGAGTCGGGCTGAAGCTTTCTTT. It specifies CASSPGSRAEAFF.